Below are 13 T cell receptor beta chains sequenced from a single sample in a study of tumor and adjacent non-tumor tissue in lung cancer (dated by TCRdb to 2017 to 2018). The method behind the library was multiplex PCR. The data were produced on an Illumina HiSeq 2500. TCRbeta libraries were built by three rounds of nested PCR using primers (Table S4), following protocols modified from ARM-PCR. Using fastp trimming at Q25 and MiXCR clonotype assembly, TCRdb reanalyzed the public sequencing data and kept in-frame beta chains. Identical CDR3 protein sequences are pooled into one entry, listed with their most common genes and DNA. The sample profile shows about 85,000 distinct CDR3 sequences; 61% of them were found once. The leading ten clones occupy more than 14% of the sample. Bulk unsorted tissue served as the source for RNA extraction, and RNA quality was assessed using a NanoDrop ND-1000 and an Agilent 2100.

Sequences were obtained from lung tumor tissue. These receptors originate from a man between 65 and 80 years old with non-small cell lung cancer.

Many counts were recorded for this clonotype. The junction differs from germline at one of its ends, possibly a read error. The J gene is TRBJ2-3, the V gene TRBV11-2; TRBD2 aligns across 7 bases. Germline values: CDR1 SGHAT, CDR2 FQNNGV. The CDR3 covers 16 residues. The CDR3 loop is CAGSSGTTTWSDTQYF. In DNA form, the CDR3 reads TGTGCCGGCAGCTCCGGGACTACCACTTGGTCAGATACGCAGTATTTT.

This clonotype was seen a single time. The junction departs from germline at one end; a sequencing error may be responsible. DNA of the CDR3: TGTGCTAGCAGTTACGGAGCAGGACGAGTCGAGCAGTACTTC. Translation gives CASSYGAGRVEQYF. This rearrangement joins TRBV6-6 to TRBJ2-7; D gene unclear. Looked up from germline, CDR1 is MNHNY and CDR2 is SVGAGI (reference sequence). The CDR3 extends over 14 amino acids.

With respect to this clonotype: This may be a read error: a much more frequent sequence differs by one nucleotide. CDR3 nucleotide sequence: TGTGCCAGCAATTCAGGGTCCAGGCTATATGGCTACACCTTC. Translating gives CASNSGSRLYGYTF. The rearrangement links TRBV28 to TRBJ1-2, with a weak D call TRBD1 (5 bases). The CDR3 is 14 residues long. The V end lost 7 bases, the J end lost 5 bases, and 17 bases lay between the germline ends. CDR1 and CDR2 (germline): MDHEN, SYDVKM.

The rearrangement uses TRBV7-9 and TRBJ2-7; TRBD1 is a possible D gene (5 bases). The CDR3 runs to 12 residues. Trimming stripped 8 bases from V and 3 bases from J, with 11 bases between. Per germline, CDR1 SEHNR and CDR2 FQNEAQ (reference sequence). CDR3 in DNA: TGTGCCAGCTGCTCCGACAGCTACGAGCAGTACTTC. Protein product: CASCSDSYEQYF. Supplemented by reference TRBV7-9 and TRBJ2-7, the full variable domain reads DTGVSQNPRHKITKRGQNVTFRCDPISEHNRLYWYRQTLGQGPEFLTYFQNEAQLEKSRLLSDRFSAERPKGSFSTLEIQRTEQGDSAMYLCASCSDSYEQYFGPGTRLTVT.

In the case of this clonotype: This may arise from a read error, as a much more abundant clone is one base away. This chain's CDR3 is CTSSLAGRDWDEQYF. As DNA, the CDR3 is TGCACCAGCAGCTTGGCAGGCAGGGATTGGGACGAGCAGTACTTC. The chain uses TRBV5-1 and TRBJ2-7; weak D call: TRBD1 (5 bases). CDR1 and CDR2 (germline): SGHRS, YFSETQ. The CDR3 runs to 15 residues.

Concerning this clonotype itself: Sequence at one end of the junction differs from germline and may be a read error. The chain is built from TRBV12-3 or TRBV12-4 and TRBJ1-4, with D tentatively TRBD1 (5 bases). This CDR3 contains 14 residues. CDR3 loop: CASSYRGTIEKVFF. CDR3 nucleotide sequence: TGTGCCAGCAGTTATAGGGGTACGATCGAAAAAGTGTTTTTC.

About this clonotype: This may come from a read error, since a much larger clone is one base off. V usage is TRBV5-1 and J usage is TRBJ1-4; D ambiguous. This CDR3 is 11 amino acids long. The germline V gene has CDR1 SGHRS and CDR2 YFSETQ. CDR3 residues: CASNLGEKLFF. The CDR3 DNA sequence: TGCGCCAGCAACTTGGGGGAAAAACTGTTTTTT. Variable domain in full (rest from reference TRBV5-1 and TRBJ1-4): KAGVTQTPRYLIKTRGQQVTLSCSPISGHRSVSWYQQTPGQGLQFLFEYFSETQRNKGNFPGRFSGRQFSNSRSEMNVSTLELGDSALYLCASNLGEKLFFGSGTQLSVL.

In the case of this clonotype: A much larger clonotype is one base distant, so this may be a read error. The rearrangement uses TRBV13 and TRBJ1-1; no reliable D call. The length of the CDR3 is 16 residues. Germline CDR1 reads PRHDT; CDR2 reads FYEKMQ (reference sequence). The chain's CDR3 is CASSSNREGMNTETFF. The DNA of the CDR3 is TGTGCCAGCAGCTCTAATAGGGAAGGGATGAACACTGAAACTTTCTTT.

This chain joins TRBV28 and TRBJ2-3, with TRBD2 identical over 9 bases. From germline, CDR1 is MDHEN and CDR2 SYDVKM. CDR3 length: 18 amino acids. V shed 5 bases, J shed 1 base, and the junction held 13 bases outside the gene matches. Here the CDR3 DNA reads TGTGCCAGCAGTCTCCTCCTAGCGGGGATTCCCCGCACAGATACGCAGTATTTT. Translation gives CASSLLLAGIPRTDTQYF.

A few counts support this clonotype. This may come from a read error, since a much larger clone is one base off. The chain uses TRBV29-1 and TRBJ2-5, with D uncertain. V gave up 1 base and J gave up 1 base, with 13 bases separating them. The V gene's germline CDR1 is SQVTM and CDR2 ANQGSEA. This CDR3 spans 15 amino acids. CDR3 nucleotide sequence: TGCAGCGTTGAAGGTGGCTTCAGCAGCCAAGAGACCCAGTACTTC. Its translation is CSVEGGFSSQETQYF.

V gene TRBV28 combines with J gene TRBJ2-3; D uncertain. Germline assignment: CDR1 MDHEN and CDR2 SYDVKM. The CDR3 consists of 12 residues. V gave up 1 base and J gave up 6 bases, with 5 bases separating them. Here the CDR3 reads CASSLFGDTQYF. Here the CDR3 DNA reads TGTGCCAGCAGTTTATTTGGTGATACGCAGTATTTT.

The rearrangement links TRBV29-1 to TRBJ1-3; D is ambiguous. Germline CDR1 and CDR2: SQVTM and ANQGSEA. With 4 bases removed from V and 8 bases from J, the gap between germline ends came to 12 bases. This CDR3 contains 12 residues. The DNA of the CDR3 is TGCAGCGTTGGGAGCTCTCGACACACCATATATTTT. Translating gives CSVGSSRHTIYF.

Of note for this clonotype: The CDR3 does not close with the conserved phenylalanine or tryptophan, likely indicating a read error. The chain is built from TRBV5-5 and TRBJ2-7, with 8 bases that match TRBD1. There are 15 residues in the CDR3. CDR1 is SGHKS, CDR2 YYEKEE, per germline (reference sequence). The CDR3 loop is CASRLTGASSYKQYS. CDR3 bases: TGTGCCAGCAGGCTGACAGGGGCCAGCTCCTACAAGCAGTACTCC.